These T cell receptor beta chains were read from a single sample in a study of blood T cell repertoires in COVID-19. Some clones are missing from TCRdb's copy, which holds only in-frame ones; the method was immunoSEQ multiplex PCR. The sample yields approximately 53,000 clones, 65% to 90% seen once. The sequenced sample consisted of peripheral blood. The receptors stem from a woman aged 55-70 years with acute or convalescent COVID-19. Each CDR3 is given with its conserved first and last residue.

CDR3 protein: CASSLATGPNEKLFF
V gene: TRBV5-5
J gene: TRBJ1-4

CDR3 protein: CASSLTANYGYTF
V gene: TRBV25-1
J gene: TRBJ1-2

CDR3 protein: CASITQGAGTEAFF
V gene: TRBV6-5
J gene: TRBJ1-1

CDR3 protein: CASSLDYTAYGYTF
V gene: TRBV7-9
J gene: TRBJ1-2

CDR3 protein: CASAPGQGPYEQYF
V gene: TRBV7-7
J gene: TRBJ2-7

CDR3 protein: CASSPRQAEAFF
V gene: TRBV12-3/TRBV12-4
J gene: TRBJ1-1

CDR3 protein: CASSDRGTNNYGYTF
V gene: TRBV19
J gene: TRBJ1-2

CDR3 protein: CSVLGTGGIYEQYF
V gene: TRBV29-1
J gene: TRBJ2-7

CDR3 protein: CASTTGGGGSGANVLTF
V gene: TRBV19
J gene: TRBJ2-6

CDR3 protein: CASSLGGNYGYTF
V gene: TRBV5-4
J gene: TRBJ1-2

CDR3 protein: CASVAGQGNQPQHF
V gene: TRBV19
J gene: TRBJ1-5

CDR3 protein: CASRGDRGAEAFF
V gene: TRBV2
J gene: TRBJ1-1

CDR3 protein: CASSQGRLQPGQGALGANVLTF
V gene: TRBV3-1/TRBV3-2
J gene: TRBJ2-6

CDR3 protein: CASRSGSGNEQFF
V gene: TRBV7-9
J gene: TRBJ2-1

CDR3 protein: CARSLFVPRGLGGYTF
V gene: TRBV5-3
J gene: TRBJ1-2

CDR3 protein: CASSSTPYGYTF
V gene: TRBV25-1
J gene: TRBJ1-2

CDR3 protein: CASSTGTRDNEQFF
V gene: TRBV21-1
J gene: TRBJ2-1

CDR3 protein: CASSTRDFTNYGYTF
V gene: TRBV19
J gene: TRBJ1-2

CDR3 protein: CATSRGQGEETQYF
V gene: TRBV24-1
J gene: TRBJ2-5

CDR3 protein: CAWSGTSGMSSYEQYF
V gene: TRBV30
J gene: TRBJ2-7

CDR3 protein: CASRFVDRRTGYSNQPQHF
V gene: TRBV21-1
J gene: TRBJ1-5

CDR3 protein: CASSQGLAGHGEQYF
V gene: TRBV18
J gene: TRBJ2-7

CDR3 protein: CASSLNRAAGELFF
V gene: TRBV5-1
J gene: TRBJ2-2

CDR3 protein: CASRRTGPTQNTEAFF
V gene: TRBV5-1
J gene: TRBJ1-1

CDR3 protein: CASKQGEGTEAFF
V gene: TRBV5-1
J gene: TRBJ1-1

CDR3 protein: CASSNRDRASTEAFF
V gene: TRBV19
J gene: TRBJ1-1

CDR3 protein: CASNANRGARDEQFF
V gene: TRBV6-5
J gene: TRBJ2-1

CDR3 protein: CASSRPTGTGDSPLHF
V gene: TRBV5-4
J gene: TRBJ1-6

CDR3 protein: CASSLSGVAEAFF
V gene: TRBV9
J gene: TRBJ1-1

CDR3 protein: CASSLAGSSGANVLTF
V gene: TRBV5-1
J gene: TRBJ2-6

CDR3 protein: CATSITSGRFNEQFF
V gene: TRBV24-1
J gene: TRBJ2-1

CDR3 protein: CASSLSGTEPYYEQFF
V gene: TRBV5-8
J gene: TRBJ2-1

CDR3 protein: CASSYRQSPNEKLFF
V gene: TRBV6-6
J gene: TRBJ1-4

CDR3 protein: CASTVTGLSSYNEQFF
V gene: TRBV7-6
J gene: TRBJ2-1

CDR3 protein: CASSLPSGTGTDTQYF
V gene: TRBV5-1
J gene: TRBJ2-3

CDR3 protein: CASSLVAGQGHDYGYTF
V gene: TRBV7-9
J gene: TRBJ1-2

CDR3 protein: CASSYSLAGSEETQYF
V gene: TRBV6-5
J gene: TRBJ2-5

CDR3 protein: CAWSLTALSEAFF
V gene: TRBV30
J gene: TRBJ1-1

CDR3 protein: CASSFPGGEDEKLFF
V gene: TRBV5-6
J gene: TRBJ1-4

CDR3 protein: CASGLGRDEQYF
V gene: TRBV12-5
J gene: TRBJ2-7

CDR3 protein: CASSLSIGAGYTF
V gene: TRBV27
J gene: TRBJ1-2

CDR3 protein: CASSLRGQGGNTIYF
V gene: TRBV7-9
J gene: TRBJ1-3

CDR3 protein: CASSLRRGGLQETQYF
V gene: TRBV11-2
J gene: TRBJ2-5

CDR3 protein: CASKDRDVDTQYF
V gene: TRBV2
J gene: TRBJ2-3

CDR3 protein: CASTTGTSVDEQFF
V gene: TRBV6-6
J gene: TRBJ2-1

CDR3 protein: CASSLKSSGANVLTF
V gene: TRBV4-2
J gene: TRBJ2-6

CDR3 protein: CASSEGTGVNTEAFF
V gene: TRBV2
J gene: TRBJ1-1